This TCR beta chain was profiled in a study of cytomegalovirus exposure and HLA in healthy donors (dated by TCRdb to 2015 to 2018). Looking at the study overall: According to an earlier analysis of 587 of the donors, 150 million to 200 million T cells yielded roughly 100 million unique TCR beta sequences and approximately 300 Gb of sequence data. Along with the roughly 610-subject first cohort, a separate validation cohort of over a hundred different subjects was used. The study aimed to test whether signatures of past pathogen exposure could be identified by cataloging public T cell receptors. A later genetic analysis took genome-wide SNP genotypes for about 60% of the roughly 670 donors and used that subset as a discovery cohort. Across under 500 genotyped donors of the cohort, an average of about 240,000 unique TCR beta nucleotide sequences per donor were sequenced, and roughly 20% of those sequences were non-productive. Because of strong linkage in the cohort, roughly five DR-DQ haplotypes were treated as single units for association and clustering. Donor age, sex, ethnicity and CMV serostatus were collected together with the repertoire data. HLA typing covered class I and class II loci at four-digit resolution. Among the roughly 380 genotyped donors, more than 70% belonged to the genetic ancestry cluster associated with self-reported Caucasian donors. To predict cytomegalovirus infection status, the study combined high-throughput TCR immunosequencing, statistical association of individual TCRs with disease status, and machine learning. To study patterns of TCR occurrence, a later analysis re-analyzed previously published TCR beta repertoires from hundreds of donors and added high-resolution HLA genotyping. Rather than drawing on any new phenotypic data, the later analysis identified candidate immune exposures from TCR beta sequences and the way those sequences occurred across donors. Every discovery cohort repertoire had been produced on one sequencing platform. Typing coverage differed by locus: A, B, C, DRB1 and DQB1 were typed in about 620-640 donors, DQA1 in 500 to 550, DPA1 in over 600, and DPB1 in 450 to 480. Approximately 300 gigabases of sequencing data and 91 million or so unique TCR sequences made up an early release that covered fewer than 650 HLA-typed donors. In an earlier analysis of a few hundred of the donors, high-throughput TCR beta sequencing was used to judge whether each TCR beta V gene segment behaved as functional or pseudogenic. The T cell repertoires of about 700 subjects were profiled by immunosequencing and related to cytomegalovirus serostatus.

The cohort consisted of some 730 healthy bone marrow donors. Cohort members were all nominally healthy when sampled, although unrecorded immune exposures were likely present. The donor tested CMV seronegative and was one of the 352 seronegative cohort members. A peripheral blood sample was provided by each donor, and peripheral blood mononuclear cells were used for TCR beta sequencing. The Qiagen DNeasy Blood Extraction Kit was used to extract genomic DNA from the blood cell samples. To prepare the library, the immunoSEQ multiplex PCR assay was applied. A mixture of 60 forward primers for TCR Vbeta segments and 13 reverse primers for TCR Jbeta segments was used in the multiplex PCR. The CDR3 region of rearranged TCR beta genes was amplified from genomic DNA by a multiplex PCR assay. On the Illumina HiSeq System, the amplified TCR beta libraries were sequenced as 87-base-pair reads. Turning to the authors' computational methods: In a later analysis, some 80 million unique TCR beta chains were counted across the roughly 670 repertoires, and some 10 million of these chains were shared by at least two donors. A nearest-neighbor algorithm error-corrected the raw reads and collapsed the reads into unique sequences, merging closely related sequences to remove PCR and sequencing errors. Alignment of CDR3 sequences to IMGT reference sequences was used to assign V, D and J gene segments. For a sequence to be retained, a match of at least six nucleotides to both a V gene segment and a J gene segment was required. Rearrangements were called productive when the CDR3 lacked stop codons and stayed in frame with V and J; all others were non-productive. CDR3 was defined by IMGT convention, running from the second conserved V-encoded cysteine to the conserved J-encoded phenylalanine. The earlier analysis of about 500 of the donors excluded sequences that lacked an unambiguous match to a single V gene segment. An earlier analysis of around 600 of the donors classified V segments as functional when productive rearrangements were above 56.7% and as segregating when the standard deviation between donors was above 5%. A statistical classification framework was developed to diagnose cytomegalovirus status using the catalog of TCR beta chain sequences. A later analysis assigned V and J genes by comparing TCR nucleotide sequences with IMGT/GENE-DB human TR gene sequences. A later analysis assigned CDR3 sequences and most-parsimonious VDJ recombination scenarios with the TCRdist pipeline. In a later analysis, every TCR beta chain was defined by the combination of its CDR3 amino acid sequence and its V-gene family, and reads without a unique V-gene family were dropped. A later analysis removed 550 to 650 highly shared, low-generation-probability nucleotide sequences to deal with suspected cross-contamination and a sequencing artifact. A later analysis calculated a clonal expansion index for each public chain from normalized within-repertoire ranks of inferred template counts. A later analysis computed generation probabilities with a VDJ recombination model fitted to out-of-frame rearrangements, and checked the results against IGoR. Hypergeometric tests were used in a later analysis to score TCR-TCR, TCR-HLA and TCR-CMV co-occurrence, with a repertoire-size bias correction applied to the TCR pairs. To estimate false discovery rates, a later analysis permuted the HLA or CMV assignments 20 times. In a later analysis, co-occurring TCRs were grouped using DBSCAN, and TCRdist sequence similarity was added for clustering within HLA-allele-positive subsets. Repertoires with fewer than 30,000 or more than 120,000 public chains, plus five repertoires with anomalous nucleotide sharing, were excluded from co-occurrence clustering. TCRdb holds this immuneACCESS table with in-frame rearrangements only. Some clones are missing; in checked studies, unresolved V genes explain under half, and the rest has no known cause. Clone size and V and J calls were adopted from that table, with D and trimming inferred from the DNA. This sample gives hundreds of thousands of clones in total; roughly 91% of them show up just once. The ten largest clones capture 1% of the sample.

The germline ends are 12 bases apart after V is trimmed by 4 bases and J by 0 bases. The CDR3 spans 15 residues, from the cysteine through the phenylalanine. This entry keeps only the CDR3 DNA: 45 bases, framed from base 1. Per the germline V gene, LGHNA is the CDR1 and YSLEER is the CDR2. Remarks on this clone: Its antigen specificity is not known. Base qualities were left out, and no much larger clone turns up one base away.

General conclusions and limits of the study: The classifier was reported to diagnose cytomegalovirus status with high specificity and sensitivity in both the original cohort and the validation cohort. Because HLA typing was missing for some donors at each locus, association tests included only the typed subset. An earlier analysis of around 600 of the donors showed that most TCR beta V segments appeared in productive rearrangements either about 90% or about 30% of the time, which broadly matched IMGT annotations. For the cohort, immune exposure information was limited to CMV serostatus. In a later analysis, HLA-associated TCR beta chains showed more clonal expansion and lower generation probabilities than non-associated chains that were equally common. Across donors, most TCR sequences were observed very rarely, whereas some public TCRs were present in many individuals. In vitro tests confirmed that a few of the cytomegalovirus-associated TCR beta chains recognize cytomegalovirus antigens. A later genetic analysis reported fewer N-insertions in productive TCRs among donors in an Asian-associated ancestry cluster than the approximately 700-donor mean. Strong co-occurrence of HLA alleles, especially DR and DQ, made assigning TCR associations to individual alleles difficult. The 87-base-pair reads could not distinguish some IMGT-functional V segments, including TRBV6-2 and TRBV6-3, so those segments were excluded. Most CMV-associated TCR beta chains appeared to be HLA-restricted in a later analysis, and the HLA associations seemed to be driven largely by CMV exposure. Sequencing depth was assumed to be roughly uniform across donors in the presence/absence analyses, though that assumption may not hold. It was suggested by the authors that the approach could potentially be generalized to other disease states and immunological phenotypes. A further reported finding was that TCR beta sequences accurately predicted the HLA-A and HLA-B alleles for most subjects in the first cohort. In a later genetic analysis, a missense DCLRE1C variant was associated with V-gene and J-gene trimming of TCR beta chains, and the association was replicated in an independent cohort. This cohort had only TCR beta chains sequenced, and the lack of alpha or paired-chain data limited which features could be detected. At a false discovery rate of 0.05, a later analysis linked 15,000 to 20,000 TCR beta sequences to specific HLA alleles. A cluster of highly shared sequence variants was judged likely to be a technical artifact of the sequencing pipeline. The earlier analysis of approximately 590 of the donors excluded 15 to 20 rarely observed V segments, including chromosome 9 orphons, because counts were too low. According to a later analysis, TCR association rates differed among HLA loci, with DRB1 alleles showing the most associated TCRs and HLA-C alleles showing the fewest. Correlated functional status among segregating V segments might reflect linkage disequilibrium, but an unknown experimental factor could not be ruled out. A later analysis reported that several top co-occurrence clusters appeared linked to parvovirus B19, influenza, CMV and Epstein-Barr virus. A total of some 180 TCR beta chains were listed by the study as associated with cytomegalovirus.

The chain couples TRBV4-3 to TRBJ1-2; a tentative D call is TRBD1 (6 bases match). This TCR was sampled from a woman aged 18-35 years in good health and CMV-seronegative. Sequencing was performed on PBMCs. The sequenced DNA: TGCGCCAGCAGCCGAAGACAGGAGACTAACTATGGCTACACCTTC. Translated, this is CASSRRQETNYGYTF.